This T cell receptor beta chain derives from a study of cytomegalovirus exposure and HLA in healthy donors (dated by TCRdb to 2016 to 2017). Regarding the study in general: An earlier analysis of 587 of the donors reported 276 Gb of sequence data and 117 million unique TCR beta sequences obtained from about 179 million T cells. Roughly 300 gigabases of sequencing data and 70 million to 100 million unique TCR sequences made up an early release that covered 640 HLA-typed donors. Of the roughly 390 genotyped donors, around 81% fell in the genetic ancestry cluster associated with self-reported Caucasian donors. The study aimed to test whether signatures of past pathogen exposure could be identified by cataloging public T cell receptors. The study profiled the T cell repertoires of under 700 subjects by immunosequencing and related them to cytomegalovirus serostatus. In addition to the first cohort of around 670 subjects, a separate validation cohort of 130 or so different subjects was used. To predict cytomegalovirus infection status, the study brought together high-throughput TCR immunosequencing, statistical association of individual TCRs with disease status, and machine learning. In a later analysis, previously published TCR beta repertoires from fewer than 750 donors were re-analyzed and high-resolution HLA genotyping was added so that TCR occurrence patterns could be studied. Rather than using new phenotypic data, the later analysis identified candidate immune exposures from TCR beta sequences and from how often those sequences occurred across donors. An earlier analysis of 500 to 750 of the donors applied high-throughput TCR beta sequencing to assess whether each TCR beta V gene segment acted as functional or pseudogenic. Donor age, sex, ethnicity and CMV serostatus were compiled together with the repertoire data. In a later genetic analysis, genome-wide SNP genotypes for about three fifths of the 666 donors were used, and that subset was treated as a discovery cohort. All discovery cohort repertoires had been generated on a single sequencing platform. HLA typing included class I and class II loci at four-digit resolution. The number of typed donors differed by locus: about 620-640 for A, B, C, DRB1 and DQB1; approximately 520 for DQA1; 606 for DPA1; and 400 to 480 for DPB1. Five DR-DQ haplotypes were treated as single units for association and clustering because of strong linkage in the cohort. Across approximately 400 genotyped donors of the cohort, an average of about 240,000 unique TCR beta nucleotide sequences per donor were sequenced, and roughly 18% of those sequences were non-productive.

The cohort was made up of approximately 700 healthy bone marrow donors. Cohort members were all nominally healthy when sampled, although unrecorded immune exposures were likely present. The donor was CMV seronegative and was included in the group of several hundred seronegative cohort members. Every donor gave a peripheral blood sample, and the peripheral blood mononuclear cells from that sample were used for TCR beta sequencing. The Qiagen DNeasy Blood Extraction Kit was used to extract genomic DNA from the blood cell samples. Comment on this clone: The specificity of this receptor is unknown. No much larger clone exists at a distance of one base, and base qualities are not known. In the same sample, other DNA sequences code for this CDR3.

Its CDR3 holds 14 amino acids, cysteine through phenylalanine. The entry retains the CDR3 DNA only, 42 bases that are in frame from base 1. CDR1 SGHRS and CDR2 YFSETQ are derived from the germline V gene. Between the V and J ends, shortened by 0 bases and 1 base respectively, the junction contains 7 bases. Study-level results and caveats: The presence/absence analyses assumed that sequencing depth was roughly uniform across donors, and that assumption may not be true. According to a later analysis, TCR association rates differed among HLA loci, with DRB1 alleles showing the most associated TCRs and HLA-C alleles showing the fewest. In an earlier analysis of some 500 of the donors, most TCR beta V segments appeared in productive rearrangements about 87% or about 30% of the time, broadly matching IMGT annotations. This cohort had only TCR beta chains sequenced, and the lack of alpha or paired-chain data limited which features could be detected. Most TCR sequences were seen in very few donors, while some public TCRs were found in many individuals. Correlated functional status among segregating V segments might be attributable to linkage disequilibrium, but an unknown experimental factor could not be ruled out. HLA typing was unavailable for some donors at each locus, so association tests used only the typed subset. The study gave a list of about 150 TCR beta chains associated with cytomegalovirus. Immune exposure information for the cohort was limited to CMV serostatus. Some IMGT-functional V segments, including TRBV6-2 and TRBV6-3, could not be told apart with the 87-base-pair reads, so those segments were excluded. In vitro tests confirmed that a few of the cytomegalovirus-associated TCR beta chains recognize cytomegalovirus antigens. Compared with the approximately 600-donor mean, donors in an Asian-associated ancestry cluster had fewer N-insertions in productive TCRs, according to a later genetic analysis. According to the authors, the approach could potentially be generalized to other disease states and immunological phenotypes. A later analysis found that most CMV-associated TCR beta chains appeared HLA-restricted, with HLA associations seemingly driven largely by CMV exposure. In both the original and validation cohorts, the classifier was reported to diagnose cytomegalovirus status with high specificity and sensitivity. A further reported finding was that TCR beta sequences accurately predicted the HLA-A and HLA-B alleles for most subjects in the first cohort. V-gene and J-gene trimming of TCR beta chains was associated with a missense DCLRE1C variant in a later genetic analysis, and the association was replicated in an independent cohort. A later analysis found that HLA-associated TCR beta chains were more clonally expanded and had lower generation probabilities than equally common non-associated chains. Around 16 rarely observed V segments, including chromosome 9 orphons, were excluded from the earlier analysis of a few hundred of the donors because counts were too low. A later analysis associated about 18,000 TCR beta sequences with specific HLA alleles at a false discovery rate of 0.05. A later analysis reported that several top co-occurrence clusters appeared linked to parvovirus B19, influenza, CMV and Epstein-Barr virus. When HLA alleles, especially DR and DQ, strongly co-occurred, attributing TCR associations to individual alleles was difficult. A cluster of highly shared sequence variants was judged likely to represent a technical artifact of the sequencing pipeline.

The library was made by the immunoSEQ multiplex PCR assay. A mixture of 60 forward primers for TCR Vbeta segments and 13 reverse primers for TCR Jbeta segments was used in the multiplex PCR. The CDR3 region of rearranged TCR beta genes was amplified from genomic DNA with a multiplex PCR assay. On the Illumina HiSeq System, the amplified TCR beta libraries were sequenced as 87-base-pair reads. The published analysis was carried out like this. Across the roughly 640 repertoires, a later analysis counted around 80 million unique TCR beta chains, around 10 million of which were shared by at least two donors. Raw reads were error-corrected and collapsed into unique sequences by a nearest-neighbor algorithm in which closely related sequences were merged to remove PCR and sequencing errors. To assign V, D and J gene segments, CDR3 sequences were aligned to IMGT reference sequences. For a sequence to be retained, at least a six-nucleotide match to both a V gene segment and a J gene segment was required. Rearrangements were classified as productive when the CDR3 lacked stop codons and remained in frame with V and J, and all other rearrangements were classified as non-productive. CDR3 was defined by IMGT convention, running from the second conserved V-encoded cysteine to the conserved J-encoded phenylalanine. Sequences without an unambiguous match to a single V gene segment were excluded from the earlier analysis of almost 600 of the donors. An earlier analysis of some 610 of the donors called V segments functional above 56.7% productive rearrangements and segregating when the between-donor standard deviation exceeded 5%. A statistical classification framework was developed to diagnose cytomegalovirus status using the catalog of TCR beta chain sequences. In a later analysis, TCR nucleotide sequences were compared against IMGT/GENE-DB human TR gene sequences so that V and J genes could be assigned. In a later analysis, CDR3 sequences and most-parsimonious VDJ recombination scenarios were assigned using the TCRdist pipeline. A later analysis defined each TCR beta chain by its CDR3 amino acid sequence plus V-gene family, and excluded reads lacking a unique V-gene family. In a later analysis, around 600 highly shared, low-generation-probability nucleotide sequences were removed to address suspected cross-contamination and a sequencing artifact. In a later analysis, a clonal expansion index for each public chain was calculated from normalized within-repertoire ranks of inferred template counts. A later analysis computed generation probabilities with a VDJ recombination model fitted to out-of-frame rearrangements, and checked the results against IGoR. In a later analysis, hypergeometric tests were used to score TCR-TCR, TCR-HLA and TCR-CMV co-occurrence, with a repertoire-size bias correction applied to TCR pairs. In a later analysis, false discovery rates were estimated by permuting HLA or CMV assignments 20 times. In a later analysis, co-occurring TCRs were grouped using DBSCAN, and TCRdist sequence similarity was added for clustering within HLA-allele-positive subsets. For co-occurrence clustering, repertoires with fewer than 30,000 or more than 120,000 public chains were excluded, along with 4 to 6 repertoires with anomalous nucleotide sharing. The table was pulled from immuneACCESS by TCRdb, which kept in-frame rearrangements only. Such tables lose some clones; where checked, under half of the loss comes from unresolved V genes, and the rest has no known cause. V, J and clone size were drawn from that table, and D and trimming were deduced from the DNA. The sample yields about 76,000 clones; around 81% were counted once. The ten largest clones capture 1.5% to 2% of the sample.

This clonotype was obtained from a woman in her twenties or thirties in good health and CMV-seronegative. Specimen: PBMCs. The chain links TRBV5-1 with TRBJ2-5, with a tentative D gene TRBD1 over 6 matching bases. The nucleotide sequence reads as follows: TGCGCCAGCAGCTTGGGACAGGTCCAAGAGACCCAGTACTTC. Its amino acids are CASSLGQVQETQYF. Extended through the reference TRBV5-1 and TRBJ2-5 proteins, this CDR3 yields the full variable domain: KAGVTQTPRYLIKTRGQQVTLSCSPISGHRSVSWYQQTPGQGLQFLFEYFSETQRNKGNFPGRFSGRQFSNSRSEMNVSTLELGDSALYLCASSLGQVQETQYFGPGTRLLVL.